Below are 18 T cell receptor beta chains sequenced from a single sample in a study of regulatory dendritic cells for organ transplantation. CFSE-labeled sorted T cells met regulatory or mature dendritic cells for approximately 5 days. Method: immunoSEQ multiplex PCR; TCRdb's copy keeps in-frame clones and lacks some. In the table there are some 11,000 clones, 74% of which are singletons. These TCRs are of unknown antigen specificity. The sequencing input was naive CD4+ T cells from blood cultured with regulatory dendritic cells. Documented subset: CD45RA+ naive T cells. The source of these receptors is a human donor in good health.

The chain has TRBV6-6 and TRBJ2-7; possibly TRBD1 for D (6 bases). Germline loops: CDR1 MNHNY, CDR2 SVGAGI (reference sequence). V was trimmed by 0 bases and J by 1 base, leaving 7 bases between them. There are 14 residues in the CDR3. The CDR3 region is CASSYSQGSYEQYF. CDR3 bases: TGTGCCAGCAGTTACTCACAGGGTTCCTACGAGCAGTACTTC.

This chain's CDR3 is CASSIVPLSGGGETQYF. The DNA of the CDR3 is TGTGCCAGTAGTATAGTCCCCCTCAGCGGGGGAGGAGAGACCCAGTACTTC. This chain links TRBV19 with TRBJ2-5; 8 nucleotides agree with TRBD2. The CDR3 has 17 amino acids. Germline assignment: CDR1 LNHDA and CDR2 SQIVND (reference sequence). J lost 4 bases, V lost 1 base, and 11 bases had no gene match.

The V and J genes are TRBV6-5 and TRBJ2-1; TRBD1 matches 7 bases. The length of the CDR3 is 12 residues. Germline V lookup: CDR1 MNHEY, CDR2 SVGAGI. Germline trimming cut 5 bases from V and 12 bases from J; bases unmatched to any gene: 7. CDR3 loop: CASSQRTGRQFF. CDR3 bases: TGTGCCAGCAGTCAACGGACAGGTCGGCAGTTCTTC.

The rearrangement joins TRBV6-5 to TRBJ1-1, with 9 nucleotides matching TRBD1. J lost 6 bases, V lost 6 bases, and 5 bases had no gene match. Germline assignment: CDR1 MNHEY and CDR2 SVGAGI. The CDR3 extends over 13 amino acids. This CDR3 is CASSKDRGSEAFF. DNA of the CDR3: TGTGCCAGCAGCAAAGACAGGGGGTCTGAAGCTTTCTTT.

The rearrangement uses TRBV19 and TRBJ2-2, with D hard to call. The CDR3 runs 13 residues. The V end was cut by 2 bases, the J end by 4 bases, with 5 bases between. Germline CDR1 reads LNHDA; CDR2 reads SQIVND (reference sequence). CDR3 loop: CASSIIGTGELFF. CDR3 bases: TGTGCCAGTAGTATAATCGGCACCGGGGAGCTGTTTTTT.

This chain uses TRBV18 with TRBJ1-5, with TRBD1 identical over 8 bases. V gave up 2 bases and J gave up 0 bases; unmatched junction bases: 3. Per germline, CDR1 KGHSH and CDR2 LQKENI. The CDR3 loop spans 16 amino acids. The CDR3 loop is CASSPGQGHSNQPQHF. CDR3 nucleotide sequence: TGTGCCAGCTCACCAGGACAGGGTCATAGCAATCAGCCCCAGCATTTT.

This clone was counted between two and nine times. V usage is TRBV27 and J usage is TRBJ1-2; 7 nucleotides align to TRBD1. Unmatched junction bases numbered 2, after V lost 4 bases and J lost 3 bases. The CDR3 sequence is 13 residues long. Germline V gene data show CDR1 as MNHEY and CDR2 as SMNVEV (reference sequence). The CDR3 DNA reads TGTGCCAGCAGTTCGGGACAGCACTATGGCTACACCTTC. Amino acids: CASSSGQHYGYTF.

The chain carries TRBV19 and TRBJ2-2; D is possibly TRBD1 (6 bases). The CDR3 has 19 residues. Germline V gene sequence: CDR1 LNHDA, CDR2 SQIVND (reference sequence). V lost 0 bases, J lost 5 bases, and 22 bases lay in between. In nucleotides, the CDR3 is TGTGCCAGTAGTATAGACAGGGGCCGCATCCCTCATATGACCGGGGAGCTGTTTTTT. Protein: CASSIDRGRIPHMTGELFF.

This chain links TRBV4-1 with TRBJ1-4; 10 bases are shared with TRBD1. J lost 8 bases, V lost 3 bases, and 9 bases had no gene match. Germline CDR1 reads MGHRA; CDR2 reads YSYEKL. The CDR3 has 16 residues. The CDR3 protein is CASSQFGDRGGEKLFF. In DNA form, the CDR3 reads TGCGCCAGCAGCCAGTTCGGGGACAGGGGAGGCGAAAAACTGTTTTTT.

The chain employs TRBV6-5 and TRBJ1-2, with TRBD1 matching over 7 bases. This CDR3 has 13 amino acids. CDR1 and CDR2 from the germline V gene are MNHEY and SVGAGI. With 6 bases clipped from V and 4 bases from J, the junction kept 5 bases outside the gene matches. CDR3 sequence (DNA): TGTGCCAGCAGCGCCGACAGGGTCTATGGCTACACCTTC. This encodes CASSADRVYGYTF.

The chain couples TRBV5-5 to TRBJ1-6; TRBD1 aligns across 7 bases. Losses at the gene ends were 2 bases for V and 10 bases for J; bases not matched to a gene: 6. Germline V gene data show CDR1 as SGHKS and CDR2 as YYEKEE (reference sequence). This CDR3 has 14 residues. The chain's CDR3 is CASSLPGQSSPLHF. The CDR3 bases are TGTGCCAGCAGCTTACCGGGACAGTCCTCACCCCTCCACTTT.

This clone turned up a few times. The chain couples TRBV18 to TRBJ2-7; 7 bases align to TRBD2. The CDR3 length is 15 residues. CDR1 and CDR2 from the germline V gene are KGHSH and LQKENI. The J segment lost 3 bases and the V segment lost 2 bases, leaving 7 bases of the junction unmatched. CDR3 in DNA: TGTGCCAGCTCACCAGGCCGGGGGACTAACTACGAGCAGTACTTC. Translated, it gives CASSPGRGTNYEQYF. Supplemented by reference TRBV18 and TRBJ2-7, the full variable domain reads NAGVMQNPRHLVRRRGQEARLRCSPMKGHSHVYWYRQLPEEGLKFMVYLQKENIIDESGMPKERFSAEFPKEGPSILRIQQVVRGDSAAYFCASSPGRGTNYEQYFGPGTRLTVT.

This clone is a singleton in its sample. The chain employs TRBV9 and TRBJ2-3; 10 bases are a match to TRBD2. The CDR3 runs to 16 residues. Per the germline V gene, CDR1 is SGDLS and CDR2 is YYNGEE. The V gene end was trimmed by 1 base and the J gene end by 3 bases; junction bases not matched to a gene: 5. The CDR3 protein is CASSVTSGVVTDTQYF. The CDR3 DNA is TGTGCCAGCAGCGTAACTAGCGGGGTAGTAACAGATACGCAGTATTTT.

CDR3 sequence (DNA): TGTGCCAGCCCAAGGAGGGGCCTCTACCAAGAGACCCAGTACTTC. This translates into CASPRRGLYQETQYF. The chain carries TRBV21-1 and TRBJ2-5; TRBD2, the table's D call, lacks a check against the DNA. TRBV21-1 is a pseudogene. The CDR3 has 15 amino acids.

This clone came up once. V is TRBV11-2 and J is TRBJ2-5; 9 nucleotides align to TRBD2. This CDR3 comprises 15 residues. J was trimmed by 2 bases and V by 1 base; bases with no gene match: 2. Germline CDR1 is SGHAT and CDR2 is FQNNGV. CDR3 sequence reads: CASSLVTSGQETQYF. The CDR3 coding sequence is TGTGCCAGCAGCTTAGTGACTAGCGGTCAAGAGACCCAGTACTTC.

In its sample, this clone was seen a few times. CDR3 region: CASSIPGLAGGLAQYF. DNA of the CDR3: TGTGCCAGCAGCATACCAGGACTAGCGGGGGGGCTTGCGCAGTATTTT. The chain is built from TRBV5-4 and TRBJ2-3, with 15 bases matching TRBD2. The germline gives CDR1 SGHNT, CDR2 YYREEE (reference sequence). The CDR3 runs to 16 residues. The trim removed 4 bases at V and 10 bases at J, leaving 10 bases unmatched. Drawing the rest from reference TRBV5-4 and TRBJ2-3, the complete variable domain is ETGVTQSPTHLIKTRGQQVTLRCSSQSGHNTVSWYQQALGQGPQFIFQYYREEENGRGNFPPRFSGLQFPNYSSELNVNALELDDSALYLCASSIPGLAGGLAQYFGPGTRLTVL.

The chain has TRBV6-7 and TRBJ1-2; TRBD1 matches 9 bases. TRBV6-7 is sorted into the ORF group, with uncertain function. The CDR3 is 14 residues long. The V segment lost 6 bases and the J segment 6 bases; nucleotides outside the gene matches: 8. The CDR3 loop is CASRIRDRANGYTF. CDR3 DNA sequence: TGTGCCAGCAGGATCCGGGACAGGGCAAATGGCTACACCTTC.

This clone turned up a few times. V and J are TRBV6-5 and TRBJ2-2; TRBD2 matches at 7 bases. Trimming removed 6 bases from V and 1 base from J; junction bases left unmatched: 2. Per the germline V gene, CDR1 is MNHEY and CDR2 is SVGAGI. CDR3 length: 14 residues. The CDR3 protein is CASSRGGNTGELFF. Here the CDR3 DNA reads TGTGCCAGCAGCCGCGGGGGGAACACCGGGGAGCTGTTTTTT.